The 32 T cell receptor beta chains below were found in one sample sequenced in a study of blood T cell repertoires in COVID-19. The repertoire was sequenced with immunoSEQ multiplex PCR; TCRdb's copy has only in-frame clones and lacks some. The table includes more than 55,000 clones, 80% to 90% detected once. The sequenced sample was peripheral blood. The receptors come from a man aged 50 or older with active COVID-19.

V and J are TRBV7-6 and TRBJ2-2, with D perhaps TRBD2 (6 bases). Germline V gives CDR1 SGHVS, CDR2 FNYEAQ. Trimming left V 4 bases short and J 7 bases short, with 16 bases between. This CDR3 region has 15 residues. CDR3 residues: CASSSGRISGGELFF. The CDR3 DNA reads TGTGCCAGCAGCTCTGGGAGAATTAGCGGCGGGGAGCTGTTTTTT.

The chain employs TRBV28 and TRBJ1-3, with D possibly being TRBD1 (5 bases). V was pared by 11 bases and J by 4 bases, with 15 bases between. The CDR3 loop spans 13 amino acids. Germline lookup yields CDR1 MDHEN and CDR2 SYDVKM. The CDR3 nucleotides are TGTGCCGGGGGAGGGGTCGGCGGAAACACCATATATTTT. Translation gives CAGGGVGGNTIYF.

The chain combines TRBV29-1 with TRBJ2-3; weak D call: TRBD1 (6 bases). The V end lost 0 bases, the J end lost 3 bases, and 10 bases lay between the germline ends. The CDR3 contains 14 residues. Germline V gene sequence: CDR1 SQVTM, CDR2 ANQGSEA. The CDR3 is CSVEDRGGTDTQYF. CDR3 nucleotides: TGCAGCGTTGAAGATAGAGGGGGAACAGATACGCAGTATTTT.

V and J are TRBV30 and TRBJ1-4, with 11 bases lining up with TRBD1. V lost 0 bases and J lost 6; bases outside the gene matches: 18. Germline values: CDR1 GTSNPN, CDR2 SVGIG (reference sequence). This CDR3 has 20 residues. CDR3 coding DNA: TGTGCCTGGAGTGTACGGAGGACAGGGGGCGCAGGTGGGGTTTATGAAAAACTGTTTTTT. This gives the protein CAWSVRRTGGAGGVYEKLFF.

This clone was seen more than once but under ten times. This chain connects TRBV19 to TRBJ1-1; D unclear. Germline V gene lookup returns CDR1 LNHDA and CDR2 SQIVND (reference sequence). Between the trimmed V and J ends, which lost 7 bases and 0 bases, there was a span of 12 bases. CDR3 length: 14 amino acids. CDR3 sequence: CASNSAGMNTEAFF. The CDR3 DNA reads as TGTGCCAGTAATTCGGCAGGCATGAACACTGAAGCTTTCTTT.

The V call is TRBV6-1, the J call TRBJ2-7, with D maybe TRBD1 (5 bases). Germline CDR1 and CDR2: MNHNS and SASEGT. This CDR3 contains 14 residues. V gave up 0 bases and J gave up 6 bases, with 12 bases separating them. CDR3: CASSEAQVSGEQYF. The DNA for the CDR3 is TGTGCCAGCAGTGAAGCACAGGTATCCGGCGAGCAGTACTTC.

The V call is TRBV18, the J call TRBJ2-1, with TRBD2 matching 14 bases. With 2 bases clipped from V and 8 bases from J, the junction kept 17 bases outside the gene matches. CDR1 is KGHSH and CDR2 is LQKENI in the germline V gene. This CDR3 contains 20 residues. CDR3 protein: CASSPFRRGRLAGGADEQFF. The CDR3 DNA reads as TGTGCCAGCTCACCATTCAGGAGAGGGAGACTAGCGGGAGGGGCAGATGAGCAGTTCTTC.

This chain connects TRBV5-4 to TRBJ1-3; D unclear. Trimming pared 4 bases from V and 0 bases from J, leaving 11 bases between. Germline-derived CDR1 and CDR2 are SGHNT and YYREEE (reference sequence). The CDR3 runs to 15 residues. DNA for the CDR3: TGTGCCAGCAGCCTGGGCACGGTCTCTGGAAACACCATATATTTT. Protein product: CASSLGTVSGNTIYF.

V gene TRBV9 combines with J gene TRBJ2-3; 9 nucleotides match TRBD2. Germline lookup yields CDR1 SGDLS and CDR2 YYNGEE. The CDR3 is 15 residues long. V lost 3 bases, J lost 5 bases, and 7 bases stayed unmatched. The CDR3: CASSEGAGGEDTQYF. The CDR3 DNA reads TGTGCCAGCAGCGAGGGGGCGGGAGGGGAAGATACGCAGTATTTT.

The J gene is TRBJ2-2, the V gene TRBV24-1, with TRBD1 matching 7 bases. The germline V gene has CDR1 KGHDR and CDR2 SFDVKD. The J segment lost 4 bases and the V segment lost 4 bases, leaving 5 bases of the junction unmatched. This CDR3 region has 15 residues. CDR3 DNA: TGTGCCACCAGTGACCCGACAGGGTTCACCGGGGAGCTGTTTTTT. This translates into CATSDPTGFTGELFF.

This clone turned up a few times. The CDR3 bases are TGTGCCAGCAGTTTATTGGGGTTTCGGGATAAGGGGCAGTTCTTC. Its translation is CASSLLGFRDKGQFF. The chain couples TRBV28 to TRBJ2-1; weak D call: TRBD2 (5 bases). Trimming pared 1 base from V and 12 bases from J, leaving 19 bases between. The CDR3 covers 15 residues. The germline V gene has CDR1 MDHEN and CDR2 SYDVKM.

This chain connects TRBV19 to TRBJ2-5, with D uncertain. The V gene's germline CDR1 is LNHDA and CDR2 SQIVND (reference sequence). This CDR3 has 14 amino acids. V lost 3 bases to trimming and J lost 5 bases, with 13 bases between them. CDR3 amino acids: CASSMRLGVETQYF. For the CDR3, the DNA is TGTGCCAGTAGTATGAGGTTAGGAGTGGAGACCCAGTACTTC.

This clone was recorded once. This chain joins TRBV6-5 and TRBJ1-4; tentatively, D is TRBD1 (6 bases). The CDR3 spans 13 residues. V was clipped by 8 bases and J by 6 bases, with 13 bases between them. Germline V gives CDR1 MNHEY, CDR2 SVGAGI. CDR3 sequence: CASSEGVDEKLFF. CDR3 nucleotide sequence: TGTGCCAGCTCCGAGGGGGTCGATGAAAAACTGTTTTTT.

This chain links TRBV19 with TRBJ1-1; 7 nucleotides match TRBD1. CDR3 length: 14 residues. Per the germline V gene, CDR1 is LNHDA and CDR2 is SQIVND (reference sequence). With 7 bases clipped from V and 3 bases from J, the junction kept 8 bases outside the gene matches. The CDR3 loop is CASTTDRADTEAFF. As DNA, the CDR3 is TGTGCCAGTACTACCGACAGGGCGGACACTGAAGCTTTCTTT.

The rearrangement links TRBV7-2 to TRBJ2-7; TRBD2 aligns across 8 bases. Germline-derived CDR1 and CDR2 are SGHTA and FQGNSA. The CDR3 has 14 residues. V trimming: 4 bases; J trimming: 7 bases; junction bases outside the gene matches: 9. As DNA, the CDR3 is TGTGCCAGCAGCTACCGTGGGCCGGGGGGGGAGCAGTACTTC. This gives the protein CASSYRGPGGEQYF.

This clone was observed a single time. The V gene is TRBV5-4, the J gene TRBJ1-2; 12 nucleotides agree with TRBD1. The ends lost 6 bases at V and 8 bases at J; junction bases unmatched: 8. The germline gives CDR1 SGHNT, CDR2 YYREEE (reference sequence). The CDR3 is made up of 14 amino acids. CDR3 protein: CASKPGQGARGYTF. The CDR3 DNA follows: TGTGCCAGCAAACCGGGACAGGGGGCGCGAGGCTACACCTTC.

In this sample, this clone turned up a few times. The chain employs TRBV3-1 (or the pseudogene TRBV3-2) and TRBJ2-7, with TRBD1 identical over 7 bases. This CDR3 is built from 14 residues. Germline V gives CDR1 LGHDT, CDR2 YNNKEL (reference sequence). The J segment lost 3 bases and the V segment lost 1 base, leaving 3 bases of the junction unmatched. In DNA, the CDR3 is TGTGCCAGCAGCCAAGTACAGGGGTTCTACGAGCAGTACTTC. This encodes CASSQVQGFYEQYF.

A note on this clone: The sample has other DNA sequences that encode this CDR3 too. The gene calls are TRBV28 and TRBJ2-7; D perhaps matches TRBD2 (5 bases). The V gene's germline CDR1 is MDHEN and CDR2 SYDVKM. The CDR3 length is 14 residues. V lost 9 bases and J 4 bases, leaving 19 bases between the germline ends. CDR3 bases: TGTGCCAGTATAAGGACCCTCGGGGAATACGAGCAGTACTTC. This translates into CASIRTLGEYEQYF.

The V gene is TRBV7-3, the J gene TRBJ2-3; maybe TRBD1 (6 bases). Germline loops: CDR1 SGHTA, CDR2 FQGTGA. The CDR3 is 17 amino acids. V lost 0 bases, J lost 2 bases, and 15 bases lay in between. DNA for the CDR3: TGTGCCAGCAGCTTAACTTACGATGGGGGCCCCACAGATACGCAGTATTTT. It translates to CASSLTYDGGPTDTQYF. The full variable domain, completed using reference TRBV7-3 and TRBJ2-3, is GAGVSQTPSNKVTEKGKYVELRCDPISGHTALYWYRQSLGQGPEFLIYFQGTGAADDSGLPNDRFFAVRPEGSVSTLKIQRTERGDSAVYLCASSLTYDGGPTDTQYFGPGTRLTVL.

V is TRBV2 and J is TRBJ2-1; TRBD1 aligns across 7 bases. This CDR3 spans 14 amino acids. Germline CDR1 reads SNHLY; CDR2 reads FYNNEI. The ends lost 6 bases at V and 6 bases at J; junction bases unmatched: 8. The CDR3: CASSLRGLINEQFF. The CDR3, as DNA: TGTGCCAGCAGCCTTAGGGGGCTGATCAATGAGCAGTTCTTC.

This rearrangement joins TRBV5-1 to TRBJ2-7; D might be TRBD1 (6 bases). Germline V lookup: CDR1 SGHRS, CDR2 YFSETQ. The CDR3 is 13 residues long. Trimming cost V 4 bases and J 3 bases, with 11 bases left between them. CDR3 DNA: TGCGCCAGCAGCCGACAGGATCACTACGAGCAGTACTTC. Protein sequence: CASSRQDHYEQYF.

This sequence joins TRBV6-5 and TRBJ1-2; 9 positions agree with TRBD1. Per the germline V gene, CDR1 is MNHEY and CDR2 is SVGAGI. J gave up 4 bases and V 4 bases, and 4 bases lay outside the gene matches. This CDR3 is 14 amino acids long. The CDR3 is CASSWGQGGYGYTF. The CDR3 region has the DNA TGTGCCAGCAGTTGGGGACAGGGCGGCTATGGCTACACCTTC.

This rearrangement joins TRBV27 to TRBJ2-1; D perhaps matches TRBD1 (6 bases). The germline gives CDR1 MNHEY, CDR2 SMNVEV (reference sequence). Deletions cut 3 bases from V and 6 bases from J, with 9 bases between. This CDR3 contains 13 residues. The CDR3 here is CASSLDRVNEQFF. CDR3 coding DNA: TGTGCCAGCAGTTTGGACAGAGTCAATGAGCAGTTCTTC.

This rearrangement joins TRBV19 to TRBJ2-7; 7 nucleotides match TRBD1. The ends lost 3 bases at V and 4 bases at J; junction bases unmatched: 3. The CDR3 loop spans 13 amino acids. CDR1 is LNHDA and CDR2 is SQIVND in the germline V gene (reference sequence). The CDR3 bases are TGTGCCAGTAGTATGAACAGGGGTTACGAGCAGTACTTC. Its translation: CASSMNRGYEQYF.

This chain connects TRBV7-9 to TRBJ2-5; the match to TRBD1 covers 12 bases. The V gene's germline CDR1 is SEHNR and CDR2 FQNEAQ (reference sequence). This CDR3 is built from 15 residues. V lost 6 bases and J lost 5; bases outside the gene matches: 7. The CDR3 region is CASRSGTGGIETQYF. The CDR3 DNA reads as TGTGCCAGCAGGTCCGGGACAGGGGGCATCGAGACCCAGTACTTC. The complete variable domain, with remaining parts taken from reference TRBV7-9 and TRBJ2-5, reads DTGVSQNPRHKITKRGQNVTFRCDPISEHNRLYWYRQTLGQGPEFLTYFQNEAQLEKSRLLSDRFSAERPKGSFSTLEIQRTEQGDSAMYLCASRSGTGGIETQYFGPGTRLLVL.

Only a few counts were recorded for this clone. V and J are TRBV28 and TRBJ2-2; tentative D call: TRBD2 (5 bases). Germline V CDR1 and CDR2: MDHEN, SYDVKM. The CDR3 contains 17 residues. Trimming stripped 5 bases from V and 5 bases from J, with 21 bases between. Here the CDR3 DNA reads TGTGCCAGCAGTCCCCGGGTCCGTGGCCCGGGGACCGGGGAGCTGTTTTTT. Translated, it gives CASSPRVRGPGTGELFF. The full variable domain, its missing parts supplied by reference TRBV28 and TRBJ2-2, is DVKVTQSSRYLVKRTGEKVFLECVQDMDHENMFWYRQDPGLGLRLIYFSYDVKMKEKGDIPEGYSVSREKKERFSLILESASTNQTSMYLCASSPRVRGPGTGELFFGEGSRLTVL.

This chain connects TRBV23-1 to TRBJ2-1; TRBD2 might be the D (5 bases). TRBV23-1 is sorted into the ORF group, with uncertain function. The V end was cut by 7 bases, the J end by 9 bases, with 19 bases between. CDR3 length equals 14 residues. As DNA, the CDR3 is TGCGCCAGCACCCCTCGACGGGAAAAGTGTGAGCAGTTCTTC. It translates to CASTPRREKCEQFF.

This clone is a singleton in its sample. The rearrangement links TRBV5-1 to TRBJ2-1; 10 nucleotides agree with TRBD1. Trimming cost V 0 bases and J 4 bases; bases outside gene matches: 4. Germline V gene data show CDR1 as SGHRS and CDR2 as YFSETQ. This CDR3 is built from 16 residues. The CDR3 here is CASSLGDRGVYNEQFF. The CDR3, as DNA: TGCGCCAGCAGCTTGGGGGACAGGGGTGTTTACAATGAGCAGTTCTTC.

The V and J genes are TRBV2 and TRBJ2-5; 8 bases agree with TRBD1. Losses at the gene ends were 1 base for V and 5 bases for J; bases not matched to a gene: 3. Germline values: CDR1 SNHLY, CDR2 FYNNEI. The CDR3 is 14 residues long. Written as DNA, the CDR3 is TGTGCCAGCAGTGAAGGCAGGGGGCAGGAGACCCAGTACTTC. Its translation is CASSEGRGQETQYF.

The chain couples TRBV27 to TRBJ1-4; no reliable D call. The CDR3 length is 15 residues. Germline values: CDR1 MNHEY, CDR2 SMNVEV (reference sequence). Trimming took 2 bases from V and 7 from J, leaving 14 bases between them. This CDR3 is CASSLITKPGEKLFF. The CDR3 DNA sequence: TGTGCCAGCAGTTTAATTACCAAACCGGGTGAAAAACTGTTTTTT.

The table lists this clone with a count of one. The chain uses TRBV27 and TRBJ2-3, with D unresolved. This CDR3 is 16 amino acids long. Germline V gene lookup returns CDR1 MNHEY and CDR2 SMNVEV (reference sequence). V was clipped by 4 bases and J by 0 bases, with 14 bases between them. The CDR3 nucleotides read TGTGCCAGCAGTTCTCCCTCTCCCCCTAGCACAGATACGCAGTATTTT. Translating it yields CASSSPSPPSTDTQYF.

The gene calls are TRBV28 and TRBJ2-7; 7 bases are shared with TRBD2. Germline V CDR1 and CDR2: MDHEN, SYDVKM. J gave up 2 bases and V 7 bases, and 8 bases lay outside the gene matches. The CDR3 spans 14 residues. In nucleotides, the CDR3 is TGTGCCAGCACCTCCCGCAGCGGGGCCTACGAGCAGTACTTC. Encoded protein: CASTSRSGAYEQYF.